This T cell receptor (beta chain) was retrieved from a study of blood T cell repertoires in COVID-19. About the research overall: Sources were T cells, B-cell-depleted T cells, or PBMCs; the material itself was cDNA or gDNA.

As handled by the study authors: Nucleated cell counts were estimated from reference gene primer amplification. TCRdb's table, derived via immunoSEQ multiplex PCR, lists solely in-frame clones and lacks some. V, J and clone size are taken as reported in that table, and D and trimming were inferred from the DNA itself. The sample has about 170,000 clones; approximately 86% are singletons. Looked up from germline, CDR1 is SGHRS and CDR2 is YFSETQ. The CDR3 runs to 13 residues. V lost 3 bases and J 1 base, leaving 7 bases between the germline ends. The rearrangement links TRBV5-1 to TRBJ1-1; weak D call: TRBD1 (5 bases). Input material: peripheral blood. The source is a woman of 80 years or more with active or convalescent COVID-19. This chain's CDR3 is CASSSQANTEAFF. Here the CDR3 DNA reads TGCGCCAGCAGCTCACAGGCGAACACTGAAGCTTTCTTT.